This TCR beta chain was obtained from a study of T cell responses to AZD1222 COVID-19 vaccine. Whole-study findings and limits: Scientists sampled the repertoires only once the peak T cell response had passed. Rises in breadth and depth of Spike-specific TCRs came after two AZD1222 doses. It should be noted that donors were predominantly white British and more often female, and clonal diversity was possibly underestimated. The reported proportion of spike-specific TCRs targeting unmutated variant regions was nearly half.

About this clone itself: Its antigen remains unidentified.

The method was immunoSEQ multiplex PCR; TCRdb's version includes in-frame clones alone and lacks a portion of them. In the table there are 240,000 or so clones, 85% to 95% of which are singletons. CDR1 and CDR2 from the germline V gene are MDHEN and SYDVKM. This CDR3 has 14 residues. The J segment lost 2 bases and the V segment lost 5 bases, leaving 1 base of the junction unmatched. The sequencing used peripheral blood, collected on day 0 of AZD1222 vaccination. The source is an adult in good health. The chain combines TRBV28 with TRBJ1-2; TRBD1 aligns across 11 bases. Here the CDR3 reads CASSRTGGNYGYTF. The CDR3 DNA reads TGTGCCAGCAGTAGGACAGGGGGCAACTATGGCTACACCTTC.